The rows below give T cell receptor beta chains drawn from one sample of a study of CD8 T cells in ankylosing spondylitis. TCRdb analysed the 5' RACE reads with MiXCR anew, one entry per CDR3 protein. Of roughly 670,000 distinct CDR3 sequences listed, 15% to 20% are singletons. Sequencing was carried out using blood, either unsorted or a sorted T cell fraction (not recorded which). The source is a male donor with ankylosing spondylitis. Both conserved end residues are part of each CDR3. A D gene is named only where the DNA matches it firmly. A clone size is listed for some rows: how often the clone was seen (once, few, many), or a class if it is expanded.

J gene	V gene	clone size	D gene	CDR3 protein	CDR3 DNA
TRBJ2-2	TRBV20-1	many	TRBD2	CSAPRPAGGSGELFF	TGCAGTGCTCCCCGGCCAGCGGGAGGGTCGGGGGAGCTGTTTTTT
TRBJ2-1	TRBV7-8	few	-	CASSLDAESYNEQFF	TGTGCCAGCAGCTTAGATGCTGAGTCCTACAATGAGCAGTTCTTC
TRBJ1-1	TRBV5-1	many	TRBD1	CASSPGQGRVAEAFF	TGCGCCAGCAGCCCAGGACAGGGCAGAGTAGCTGAAGCTTTCTTT
TRBJ2-4	TRBV12-3/TRBV12-4	-	TRBD1	CASSRTGGRSGGNIQYF	TGTGCCAGCAGTCGGACAGGGGGGCGCTCCGGGGGAAACATTCAGTACTTC
TRBJ2-1	TRBV12-3/TRBV12-4	many	TRBD2	CASSLELAGYNEQFF	TGTGCCAGCAGTTTAGAACTAGCGGGCTACAATGAGCAGTTCTTC
TRBJ2-2	TRBV7-9	-	-	CASSADSLNTGELFF	TGTGCCAGCAGCGCCGACAGTCTGAACACCGGGGAGCTGTTTTTT
TRBJ2-2	TRBV7-2	many	-	CASSLWQGGTGELFF	TGTGCCAGCAGCTTATGGCAGGGAGGCACCGGGGAGCTGTTTTTT
TRBJ2-1	TRBV9	many	-	CASSVVLGKYNEQFF	TGTGCCAGCAGCGTAGTCCTGGGGAAGTACAATGAGCAGTTCTTC
TRBJ2-1	TRBV4-1	few	TRBD2	CASSLTSEQRDEQFF	TGCGCCAGCAGCTTAACTAGCGAGCAACGCGATGAGCAGTTCTTC
TRBJ2-1	TRBV12-3/TRBV12-4	few	-	CASSLWGGHNNEQFF	TGTGCCAGCAGTTTATGGGGGGGGCACAACAATGAGCAGTTCTTC
TRBJ2-5	TRBV20-1	-	-	CSPLAEGKETQYF	TGCAGTCCTCTCGCGGAGGGTAAAGAGACCCAGTACTTC
TRBJ1-1	TRBV6-2/TRBV6-3	-	-	CASSYTGRNTEAFF	TGTGCCAGCAGTTACACAGGGAGGAACACTGAAGCTTTCTTT
TRBJ1-2	TRBV6-2/TRBV6-3	-	-	CASSYDRFYGYTF	TGTGCCAGCAGTTACGACCGGTTTTATGGCTACACCTTC
TRBJ2-1	TRBV4-1	-	-	CASSQDMFNEQFF	TGCGCCAGCAGCCAAGATATGTTCAATGAGCAGTTCTTC
TRBJ2-7	TRBV30	few	TRBD1	CAWSPPGTEAYEQYF	TGTGCCTGGAGTCCCCCCGGGACAGAGGCCTACGAGCAGTACTTC
TRBJ2-3	TRBV6-1	-	-	CASSRQLVDTQYF	TGTGCCAGCAGTCGCCAACTAGTAGATACGCAGTATTTT
TRBJ1-2	TRBV7-2	few	-	CASNKAADGGGGYTF	TGTGCCAGCAACAAGGCGGCGGACGGGGGAGGGGGCTACACCTTC
TRBJ1-1	TRBV5-6	few	-	CASSLFEVGVNTEAFF	TGTGCCAGCAGCCTGTTTGAGGTTGGGGTGAACACTGAAGCTTTCTTT
TRBJ2-1	TRBV7-9	-	-	CASSSNRASSYNEQIF	TGTGCCAGCAGCTCCAACAGGGCCAGCTCCTACAATGAGCAGATCTTC
TRBJ2-2	TRBV7-2	few	TRBD2	CASSAQAGANTGELFF	TGTGCCAGCAGCGCCCAAGCGGGAGCGAACACCGGGGAGCTGTTTTTT
TRBJ2-1	TRBV6-5	few	-	CASSYSGTLYNEQFF	TGTGCCAGCAGTTACTCAGGGACATTATACAATGAGCAGTTCTTT
TRBJ2-1	TRBV29-1	-	-	CSVEKIGLFF	TGCAGCGTTGAAAAAATAGGGCTGTTCTTC
TRBJ1-1	TRBV20-1	-	TRBD1	CSALQGALTEAFF	TGCAGTGCTCTACAGGGGGCGCTCACTGAAGCTTTCTTT